A selection of T cell receptor beta chains follows, all from one sample in a study of blood T cell repertoires in COVID-19. TCRdb keeps only in-frame clones here, not all; method: immunoSEQ multiplex PCR. Of some 400,000 clones listed, around 87% are singletons. The specimen was peripheral blood. These receptors were obtained from a human donor in a cohort sampled during active COVID-19. Each CDR3 is given with its conserved first and last residue. The D gene is left open where the match is weak. Expanded clones are given a class, and other clones once, few, many or no size at all.

j_call clone_size d_call v_call cdr3_aa cdr3_nt
TRBJ2-7 NA TRBD2 TRBV6-1 CASSEGRVSRSSYEQYF TGTGCCAGCAGTGAGGGGAGGGTATCCCGGAGCTCCTACGAGCAGTACTTC
TRBJ2-7 once TRBD1 TRBV5-1 CASSLGAIGQGSEQYF TGCGCCAGCAGCCTGGGGGCAATCGGACAGGGGAGTGAGCAGTACTTC
TRBJ1-2 NA NA TRBV7-9 CASSLGGYYGYTF TGTGCCAGCAGCTTAGGCGGATACTATGGCTACACCTTC
TRBJ2-2 NA NA TRBV5-1 CASTSTQGLNTGELFF TGCGCCAGCACCTCCACTCAGGGCTTGAACACCGGGGAGCTGTTTTTT
TRBJ1-2 NA NA TRBV10-3 CAISARVSSDGYTF TGTGCCATCAGTGCCCGGGTTTCCTCAGATGGCTACACCTTC
TRBJ1-1 NA TRBD1 TRBV28 CASSTTGQGAWGTEAFF TGTGCCAGCAGTACAACGGGACAGGGGGCTTGGGGCACTGAAGCTTTCTTT
TRBJ1-2 NA NA TRBV6-6 CASSYGLADWGYTF TGTGCCAGCAGTTATGGTCTGGCGGACTGGGGCTACACCTTC
TRBJ1-1 once NA TRBV5-4 CASSPGQNTEAFF TGTGCCAGCAGCCCGGGACAGAACACTGAAGCTTTCTTT
TRBJ2-7 NA TRBD2 TRBV6-5 CAAMASGRFGEQYF TGTGCCGCTATGGCTAGCGGGAGGTTCGGTGAGCAGTACTTC
TRBJ2-7 NA TRBD1 TRBV5-8 CASSLDYRGEQYF TGTGCCAGCAGCTTGGACTACAGGGGCGAGCAGTACTTC
TRBJ1-1 NA NA TRBV6-1 CASSDRGETEAFF TGTGCCAGCAGTGACAGGGGAGAAACTGAAGCTTTCTTT
TRBJ2-1 NA TRBD2 TRBV5-1 CASSRSTSGAYNEQFF TGCGCCAGCAGCAGAAGTACTAGCGGGGCATACAATGAGCAGTTCTTC
TRBJ1-4 NA NA TRBV6-6 CASSSPDTAERLFF TGTGCCAGCAGTTCCCCAGATACGGCAGAGCGACTGTTTTTT
TRBJ1-2 NA NA TRBV28 CASSSGREGYGYTF TGTGCCAGCAGTTCCGGACGGGAGGGGTATGGCTACACCTTC
TRBJ2-2 NA NA TRBV29-1 CSVGVAGELFF TGCAGCGTTGGAGTGGCCGGGGAGCTGTTTTTT
TRBJ1-6 once NA TRBV5-1 CASTLGVAGNNSPLHF TGCGCCAGCACCTTGGGGGTGGCAGGGAACAATTCACCCCTCCACTTT
TRBJ2-7 NA TRBD2 TRBV6-5 CASALLAGGLYEQYF TGTGCCAGCGCCCTCCTGGCGGGAGGCCTCTACGAGCAGTACTTC
TRBJ2-2 NA NA TRBV5-1 CASSPRRADTGELFF TGCGCCAGCAGCCCGCGGCGGGCGGACACCGGGGAGCTGTTTTTT
TRBJ1-5 NA TRBD1 TRBV7-9 CASSSGDRGQHF TGTGCCAGCAGCTCGGGGGACAGGGGGCAGCATTTT
TRBJ1-2 NA NA TRBV19 CASSIVLLTDNYGYTF TGTGCCAGTAGTATAGTTCTTTTAACAGACAACTATGGCTACACCTTC
TRBJ2-7 NA NA TRBV7-2 CASSPSGGMREQYF TGTGCCAGCAGTCCCTCAGGAGGGATGCGCGAGCAGTACTTC
TRBJ1-6 few NA TRBV28 CASSLSLRGKLLHF TGTGCCAGCAGTTTATCTCTCAGGGGTAAGCTCCTCCACTTT
TRBJ2-6 NA NA TRBV9 CASDRWGRGSGANVLTF TGTGCCAGCGACCGCTGGGGGCGCGGTTCTGGGGCCAACGTCCTGACTTTC
TRBJ2-3 NA NA TRBV18 CASSKNVGSRRSRSTDTQYF TGTGCCAGCTCAAAAAATGTCGGGTCGAGAAGGTCACGGAGCACAGATACGCAGTATTTT
TRBJ2-7 few TRBD1 TRBV19 CASSTRTGEPYEQYF TGTGCCAGTAGTACGAGGACAGGGGAACCCTACGAGCAGTACTTC
TRBJ2-7 NA NA TRBV6-1 CASSEKAGVNFYEQYF TGTGCCAGCAGTGAAAAAGCAGGGGTGAACTTCTACGAGCAGTACTTC
TRBJ2-3 NA NA TRBV27 CASSLTPLAGRPISTDTQYF TGTGCCAGCAGTTTAACACCCCTGGCCGGGAGACCGATTAGCACAGATACGCAGTATTTT
TRBJ2-1 NA TRBD2 TRBV7-9 CASSSRTSGTPGKFF TGTGCCAGCAGCTCACGGACTAGCGGGACCCCCGGGAAGTTCTTC
TRBJ2-1 NA TRBD2 TRBV20-1 CSASSVRLAGGPNEQFF TGCAGTGCTAGTAGCGTCCGTCTAGCGGGAGGGCCCAATGAGCAGTTCTTC
TRBJ1-1 NA NA TRBV29-1 CSVARGDTEAFF TGCAGCGTTGCCAGGGGCGACACTGAAGCTTTCTTT
TRBJ2-7 NA NA TRBV2 CASSGDSYEQYF TGTGCCAGCAGTGGTGACAGCTACGAGCAGTACTTC
TRBJ1-1 NA TRBD1 TRBV9 CASSVGTGGGTEAFF TGTGCCAGCAGCGTAGGGACAGGGGGAGGGACTGAAGCTTTCTTT
TRBJ1-4 NA NA TRBV30 CAWSVFGFGTEKLFF TGTGCCTGGAGTGTATTCGGGTTTGGAACTGAAAAACTGTTTTTT
TRBJ1-1 NA NA TRBV10-3 CAIHPGRELNTEAFF TGTGCCATCCACCCCGGGAGGGAGTTGAACACTGAAGCTTTCTTT
TRBJ2-3 NA TRBD1 TRBV7-3 CASSAGTATDTQYF TGTGCCAGCAGCGCCGGGACAGCCACAGATACGCAGTATTTT
TRBJ1-2 NA NA TRBV2 CASSRGRVDYGYTF TGTGCCAGCAGTAGAGGCAGGGTAGACTATGGCTACACCTTC
TRBJ2-3 NA NA TRBV15 CATSIGADTQYF TGTGCCACCAGCATCGGAGCAGATACGCAGTATTTT
TRBJ2-5 NA TRBD2 TRBV13 CASSFKRGQETQYF TGTGCCAGCAGCTTCAAGCGGGGGCAAGAGACCCAGTACTTC
TRBJ2-7 NA TRBD1 TRBV27 CASSSHQGAGSYEQYF TGTGCCAGCAGTTCACATCAGGGGGCGGGGAGTTACGAGCAGTACTTC
TRBJ2-1 NA NA TRBV10-1 CASSGGLPSYNEQFF TGCGCCAGCAGCGGGGGACTCCCCTCCTACAATGAGCAGTTCTTC
TRBJ2-2 NA NA TRBV11-3 CASTRESPRNTGELFF TGTGCCAGCACCCGGGAGAGCCCCAGAAACACCGGGGAGCTGTTTTTT
TRBJ2-2 NA TRBD2 TRBV15 CATSRVWTSGRANTGELFF TGTGCCACCAGCAGAGTCTGGACTAGCGGGAGAGCGAACACCGGGGAGCTGTTTTTT
TRBJ2-1 NA NA TRBV5-1 CASSRRLDLEGNEQFF TGCGCCAGCAGCCGTAGACTAGACCTGGAGGGCAATGAGCAGTTCTTC